This entry describes one T cell receptor beta chain. This clonotype was counted many times. Which antigen it targets is not known. Base qualities are not recorded, but no much larger clone differs from it by a single base. The data belong to a study of T cells of healthy individuals (dated by TCRdb to between 2017 and 2018). Counted from cysteine to phenylalanine, this CDR3 has 16 amino acids. The only DNA kept is the CDR3, 48 bases in frame from the first base. Trimming removed 10 bases from V and 4 bases from J, leaving 20 bases between the germline ends. CDR1 and CDR2 are read off the germline V gene (reference sequence) as MNHNY and SVGAGI. The library was prepared using 5' RACE. TCRdb lists the instrument as Illumina MiSeq. TCRdb applied fastp at Q25 and MiXCR to the public reads, then kept only in-frame beta chains. Duplicate CDR3 protein sequences are folded into a single record with the most common DNA and genes. Across this sample there are some 85,000 distinct CDR3 sequences, with about 5% seen only once. The ten largest clones represent around 7.6% of the sample.

This receptor was identified in a female donor in good health. Rearrangement joined TRBV6-6 to TRBJ2-6; TRBD1 is a weak D gene call, 6 bases matching. CDR3 sequence: CATQTSQGTGANVLTF. The sequenced DNA: TGTGCCACCCAAACTTCACAGGGCACGGGGGCCAACGTCCTGACTTTC.